This T cell receptor (beta chain) was identified during a study of cytomegalovirus exposure and HLA in healthy donors. The V end lost 1 base, the J end lost 10 bases, and 17 bases lay between the germline ends. The germline gives CDR1 SEHNR, CDR2 FQNEAQ (reference sequence). The CDR3 has 15 residues. The study, taken as a whole, reports: As a later analysis showed, a missense DCLRE1C variant was linked to trimming of TCR beta V- and J-genes. Some V segments (TRBV6-2 and TRBV6-3 among them) were excluded as indistinguishable.

60 Vbeta and 13 Jbeta primers were used in PCR. The table came from immunoSEQ multiplex PCR; TCRdb's copy has only in-frame clones and leaves some out. The sample lists 200,000 to 250,000 clones, around 81% occurring once. A note on this clone: The antigen is not known.

The clonotype comes from a woman aged 55-70 years in good health and CMV-seropositive. The chain combines TRBV7-9 with TRBJ2-1, with D possibly matching TRBD2 (6 bases). Source material: PBMCs. CDR3 DNA sequence: TGTGCCAGCAGCTTAGGAGCGGGTAGTCGGCTGGAGCAGTTCTTC. This codes for CASSLGAGSRLEQFF.